The entry below describes one T cell receptor (beta chain). The record originates from a study of blood T cell repertoires in COVID-19. TCRdb keeps only in-frame clones here, not all; method: immunoSEQ multiplex PCR. The sample includes about 56,000 clones, 80% to 90% of them seen just once. With 5 bases clipped from V and 3 bases from J, the junction kept 0 bases outside the gene matches. This CDR3 has 12 amino acids. CDR1 is SNHLY and CDR2 is FYNNEI in the germline V gene. This chain joins TRBV2 and TRBJ2-7, with 8 bases aligning to TRBD1. The origin of this receptor is a woman in her sixties or seventies with COVID-19, enrolled during active disease. Material: peripheral blood. The CDR3 is CASSTGGYEQYF. The CDR3 nucleotides read TGTGCCAGCAGTACAGGGGGCTACGAGCAGTACTTC.